A single sample is the source of the 21 T cell receptor beta chains below, sequenced in a study of CD8 T cells in ankylosing spondylitis. From the 5' RACE reads, TCRdb called clonotypes with MiXCR, one entry per CDR3 protein. This sample yields about 120,000 distinct CDR3 sequences, of which roughly 13% are seen a single time; approximately 3.1% belongs to the top ten. The sample taken for sequencing was blood, either unsorted or a sorted T cell fraction (not recorded which). The receptors were sampled from a female donor with ankylosing spondylitis or in good health (not recorded which).

The sample holds many counts of this clonotype. The V and J genes are TRBV5-6 and TRBJ2-5, with D tentatively TRBD1 (6 bases). This CDR3 comprises 15 residues. V gave up 3 bases and J gave up 5 bases, with 17 bases separating them. Germline CDR1 is SGHDT and CDR2 is YYEEEE. The CDR3 sequence: CASSSIPGQGETQYF. The CDR3, as DNA: TGTGCCAGCAGCTCCATCCCGGGGCAGGGGGAGACCCAGTACTTC.

This clonotype was seen repeatedly, ten times or more. This chain joins TRBV29-1 and TRBJ2-3, with D perhaps matching TRBD1 (5 bases). V gave up 8 bases and J gave up 0 bases, with 12 bases separating them. Germline V gene sequence: CDR1 SQVTM, CDR2 ANQGSEA. The CDR3 is 13 amino acids. CDR3 sequence (DNA): TGCAGCCCCAGGGATCCTAGCACAGATACGCAGTATTTT. It codes for CSPRDPSTDTQYF.

Regarding this clonotype: At one boundary the junction diverges from the germline segment, which might be a read error. The DNA of the CDR3 is TGCACCAGCAGCTTGCAAATCGGGGGACAGGGGAGTCGCGACTATGGCTACACCTTC. Translating gives CTSSLQIGGQGSRDYGYTF. The genes are TRBV5-1 and TRBJ1-2; 10 nucleotides agree with TRBD1. CDR3 length equals 19 residues. From germline, CDR1 is SGHRS and CDR2 YFSETQ.

This clonotype has ten or more counts. This sequence joins TRBV9 and TRBJ2-5; D remains ambiguous. Germline values: CDR1 SGDLS, CDR2 YYNGEE. The CDR3 totals 13 residues. Trimming stripped 3 bases from V and 1 base from J, with 7 bases between. In DNA, the CDR3 is TGTGCCAGCAGCGCGGGTCTCCAAGAGACCCAGTACTTC. Encoded protein: CASSAGLQETQYF. The full variable domain, rest sourced from reference TRBV9 and TRBJ2-5, is DSGVTQTPKHLITATGQRVTLRCSPRSGDLSVYWYQQSLDQGLQFLIQYYNGEERAKGNILERFSAQQFPDLHSELNLSSLELGDSALYFCASSAGLQETQYFGPGTRLLVL.

This clonotype was recorded a few times. The J gene is TRBJ2-1, the V gene TRBV7-8; TRBD2 matches at 7 bases. Losses at the gene ends were 2 bases for V and 3 bases for J; bases not matched to a gene: 7. Germline values: CDR1 SGHVS, CDR2 FQNEAQ. The CDR3 extends over 16 amino acids. CDR3 in DNA: TGTGCCAGCAGCTTAACCCGCGGGAGAAGCTACAATGAGCAGTTCTTC. Translated, it gives CASSLTRGRSYNEQFF.

This clonotype appeared a few times. The junction shows a germline mismatch at one end, possibly a read error. The chain uses TRBV2 and TRBJ2-5; 9 nucleotides line up with TRBD2. Germline values: CDR1 SNHLY, CDR2 FYNNEI. This CDR3 comprises 14 residues. CDR3 nucleotide sequence: TGTGCCAGCCTTTCGGCGGGAGGGGGAGAGACTCAGTACTTC. It yields the protein CASLSAGGGETQYF.

Comment on this clonotype: Relative to the germline gene, one junction end is altered; a read error may explain this. The J gene is TRBJ2-1, the V gene TRBV9; 9 bases line up with TRBD2. The germline V gene encodes CDR1 SGDLS and CDR2 YYNGEE. The CDR3 consists of 16 residues. The DNA for the CDR3 is TGTGACAGCAGAGGTAGGGGAACTAGCGGGCACAATGAGCAGTTCTTC. Translation: CDSRGRGTSGHNEQFF.

The chain carries TRBV6-5 and TRBJ2-5; perhaps TRBD2 as D (6 bases). V was pared by 4 bases and J by 4 bases, with 13 bases between. CDR1 and CDR2 (germline): MNHEY, SVGAGI. The CDR3 has 14 amino acids. The CDR3 sequence is CASSSPGRGETQYF. The CDR3 nucleotides read TGTGCCAGCAGTTCCCCAGGGCGGGGAGAGACCCAGTACTTC.

This clonotype showed up many times. The chain has TRBV9 and TRBJ2-7; TRBD1 is a possible D gene (6 bases). The CDR3 sequence is 15 residues long. Trimming took 0 bases from V and 7 from J, leaving 17 bases between them. Germline loops: CDR1 SGDLS, CDR2 YYNGEE. The chain's CDR3 is CASSVEGEPRREQYF. CDR3 nucleotide sequence: TGTGCCAGCAGCGTAGAGGGGGAGCCCCGACGGGAGCAGTACTTC. Together with reference TRBV9 and TRBJ2-7, the CDR3 gives the full variable domain: DSGVTQTPKHLITATGQRVTLRCSPRSGDLSVYWYQQSLDQGLQFLIQYYNGEERAKGNILERFSAQQFPDLHSELNLSSLELGDSALYFCASSVEGEPRREQYFGPGTRLTVT.

This clonotype was seen repeatedly, ten times or more. The rearrangement links TRBV5-1 to TRBJ1-1, with 7 bases lining up with TRBD1. CDR3 length: 14 residues. Germline V gene data show CDR1 as SGHRS and CDR2 as YFSETQ. J was trimmed by 3 bases and V by 7 bases; bases with no gene match: 9. The chain's CDR3 is CASGSGTDYTEAFF. CDR3 sequence (DNA): TGCGCCAGCGGTTCCGGGACAGATTACACTGAAGCTTTCTTT.

Ten or more counts support this clonotype. The chain couples TRBV10-3 to TRBJ2-5; 8 nucleotides agree with TRBD1. Germline loops: CDR1 ENHRY, CDR2 SYGVKD. CDR3 size: 14 residues. J gave up 5 bases and V 2 bases, and 4 bases lay outside the gene matches. CDR3 amino acids: CAISEGQGPETQYF. In nucleotides, the CDR3 is TGTGCCATCAGTGAGGGACAGGGACCGGAGACCCAGTACTTC.

This clonotype was observed a few times. V usage is TRBV7-2 and J usage is TRBJ2-7, with 10 nucleotides matching TRBD1. Germline V gene sequence: CDR1 SGHTA, CDR2 FQGNSA. J lost 4 bases, V lost 1 base, and 4 bases had no gene match. This CDR3 spans 15 amino acids. The CDR3 DNA sequence: TGTGCCAGCAGCTTAGGGACAGGGGGGATGTACGAGCAGTACTTC. It encodes CASSLGTGGMYEQYF.

This clonotype was observed a few times. The chain combines TRBV6-1 with TRBJ2-7; tentative D call: TRBD1 (5 bases). Trimming took off 5 bases at V and 0 bases at J, with 14 bases between the two ends. Germline CDR1 is MNHNS and CDR2 is SASEGT. This CDR3 has 15 residues. CDR3: CASSQDNLFSYEQYF. The CDR3 nucleotides read TGTGCCAGCAGTCAGGACAACCTTTTCTCCTACGAGCAGTACTTC.

This clonotype has at least ten counts. The rearrangement joins TRBV6-1 to TRBJ2-1; D is perhaps TRBD2 (6 bases). Between the trimmed V and J ends, which lost 8 bases and 1 base, there was a span of 18 bases. The CDR3 has 16 amino acids. The germline V gene encodes CDR1 MNHNS and CDR2 SASEGT. CDR3 DNA sequence: TGTGCCAGCCGTAAAGCCTCACGGGAGTCCTACAATGAGCAGTTCTTC. Translated, it gives CASRKASRESYNEQFF.

This clonotype turned up a few times. This sequence joins TRBV7-6 and TRBJ2-1; D may match TRBD1 or TRBD2 (5 bases each). Looked up from germline, CDR1 is SGHVS and CDR2 is FNYEAQ. Deletions cut 2 bases from V and 7 bases from J, with 18 bases between. This CDR3 is built from 16 residues. CDR3 protein: CASSLRASRVANEQFF. In DNA form, the CDR3 reads TGTGCCAGCAGCTTAAGGGCTAGCAGGGTTGCGAATGAGCAGTTCTTC.

This clonotype was seen ten or more times. The chain recombines TRBV29-1 with TRBJ2-3; 9 bases agree with TRBD2. V was pared by 7 bases and J by 0 bases, with 11 bases of the junction left unmatched. CDR1 and CDR2 (germline): SQVTM, ANQGSEA. This CDR3 comprises 16 residues. CDR3 loop: CSARAVAGVSTDTQYF. DNA for the CDR3: TGCAGCGCCCGGGCGGTAGCGGGGGTAAGCACAGATACGCAGTATTTT.

This clonotype was observed at least ten times. V and J are TRBV5-1 and TRBJ1-1, with D uncertain. The V gene lost 3 bases and the J gene lost 7 bases, with 13 bases spanning the gap. The CDR3 length is 13 residues. Germline V lookup: CDR1 SGHRS, CDR2 YFSETQ. CDR3 protein: CASSSDKEDEAFF. The DNA of the CDR3 is TGCGCCAGCAGCTCTGACAAGGAAGATGAAGCTTTCTTT.

The table lists this clonotype with a few counts. The chain carries TRBV7-8 and TRBJ2-2; 9 bases map to TRBD2. The germline V gene encodes CDR1 SGHVS and CDR2 FQNEAQ. The CDR3 contains 14 residues. V lost 5 bases and J lost 7; bases outside the gene matches: 5. CDR3 loop: CASSEREVVGELFF. Here the CDR3 DNA reads TGTGCCAGCAGCGAGCGGGAGGTGGTCGGGGAGCTGTTTTTT.

This clonotype was detected a few times. The chain has TRBV18 and TRBJ2-7, with TRBD1 as a possible D gene (5 bases). Germline-derived CDR1 and CDR2 are KGHSH and LQKENI. The CDR3 sequence is 15 residues long. Trimming left V 1 base short and J 9 bases short, with 19 bases between. For the CDR3, the DNA is TGTGCCAGCTCACCACTTTCAGGGAATCTCGACGGGCAGTACTTC. Its translation: CASSPLSGNLDGQYF.

The V and J genes are TRBV7-8 and TRBJ2-1; D ambiguous. Germline CDR1 and CDR2: SGHVS and FQNEAQ. This CDR3 has 13 residues. Trimming stripped 4 bases from V and 13 bases from J, with 17 bases between. CDR3 in DNA: TGTGCCAGCAGCTCTAACGAATACTGGCGTCAGTTCTTC. Amino acid sequence: CASSSNEYWRQFF.

This clonotype was found many times. V is TRBV5-1 and J is TRBJ1-5, with D possibly being TRBD1 (5 bases). The CDR3 has 14 amino acids. The germline CDR1 and CDR2 sequences are SGHRS and YFSETQ. Trimming took 3 bases from V and 0 from J, leaving 7 bases between them. CDR3 DNA: TGCGCCAGCAGCTCGACAGCTAGCAATCAGCCCCAGCATTTT. Encoded protein: CASSSTASNQPQHF. Full variable domain (outside the CDR3, taken from reference TRBV5-1 and TRBJ1-5): KAGVTQTPRYLIKTRGQQVTLSCSPISGHRSVSWYQQTPGQGLQFLFEYFSETQRNKGNFPGRFSGRQFSNSRSEMNVSTLELGDSALYLCASSSTASNQPQHFGDGTRLSIL.